Below are 5 T cell receptor beta chains sequenced from a single sample in a study of human T cells and chemical hapten exposure. TCRdb redid the calling of the RACE reads with MiXCR, one entry per CDR3 protein. This sample has 240,000 or so distinct CDR3 sequences, with more than 6.5% found just once. Indicated time point: pre-sensitization, week 0. Documented treatment: therapeutic diphenylcyclopropenone sensitization with weekly scalp DPC. The sample here was whole blood, taken in connection with sensitization to the hapten diphenylcyclopropenone (DPC). These receptors came from a woman aged 35 to 49 with alopecia areata. Some clones in this sample may be carry-over from other donors' samples.

The chain recombines TRBV6-1 with TRBJ2-1, with D unresolved. This CDR3 has 15 amino acids. The germline V gene has CDR1 MNHNS and CDR2 SASEGT. Trimming stripped 5 bases from V and 6 bases from J, with 17 bases between. The CDR3 nucleotides are TGTGCCAGCAGTACCCGGCCGGACGGCGGCAATGAGCAGTTCTTC. Protein: CASSTRPDGGNEQFF.

This clonotype was seen once. A much larger clonotype is one base distant, so this may be a read error. The chain combines TRBV12-3 or TRBV12-4 with TRBJ2-7; tentatively, D is TRBD1 or TRBD2 (5 bases each). CDR3 length: 20 residues. V lost 1 base to trimming and J lost 0 bases, with 25 bases between them. CDR3 amino acids: CASSLVLRGAQGARSYEQYF. DNA of the CDR3: TGTGCCAGCAGTTTAGTCCTACGAGGGGCCCAGGGTGCCCGCTCCTACGAGCAGTACTTC.

This clonotype was detected only a few times. V is TRBV6-2 or TRBV6-3 and J is TRBJ2-2; D tentatively fits TRBD1 or TRBD2 (5 bases each). The germline V gene encodes CDR1 MNHEY and CDR2 SVGEGT. V lost 4 bases and J 5 bases, leaving 14 bases between the germline ends. This CDR3 has 15 amino acids. The chain's CDR3 is CASSWSRVATGELFF. CDR3 DNA: TGTGCCAGCAGTTGGTCCAGGGTAGCGACCGGGGAGCTGTTTTTT.

V and J are TRBV4-3 and TRBJ1-4; 7 bases match TRBD1. CDR3 length: 18 residues. V dropped 0 bases and J dropped 8; count of bases not matched to a gene: 15. CDR1 and CDR2 (germline): LGHNA, YSLEER. DNA of the CDR3: TGCGCCAGCAGCCAAGATTTAGGGACGACAGGGATCGGAGAAAAACTGTTTTTT. Protein sequence: CASSQDLGTTGIGEKLFF.

In this sample, this clonotype turned up a few times. The V gene is TRBV7-2, the J gene TRBJ2-2; D not certain. Deletions cut 0 bases from V and 6 bases from J, with 11 bases between. Germline CDR1 SGHTA, CDR2 FQGNSA. There are 15 residues in the CDR3. This chain's CDR3 is CASSLAVGRAGELFF. The CDR3 bases are TGTGCCAGCAGCTTAGCGGTGGGCCGAGCCGGGGAGCTGTTTTTT. Filled out from reference TRBV7-2 and TRBJ2-2, the complete variable domain reads GAGVSQSPSNKVTEKGKDVELRCDPISGHTALYWYRQSLGQGLEFLIYFQGNSAPDKSGLPSDRFSAERTGGSVSTLTIQRTQQEDSAVYLCASSLAVGRAGELFFGEGSRLTVL.